This T cell receptor beta chain was captured by sequencing in a study of T-cell reconstitution after alpha-beta-depleted transplantation in children (dated by TCRdb to about 2016). With regard to the full study: The study quantitatively tracked T-cell immune reconstitution after TCRalphabeta/CD19-depleted allogeneic hematopoietic cell transplantation in children using TCR repertoire profiling.

On the study overall, not on this receptor specifically: Hyperexpanded clone frequencies declined over subsequent months; after one year, T-cell counts and TCRbeta diversity were mostly attributed to newly produced T cells. The high TCRbeta diversity at day 60 in some patients was ascribed to recipient T cells and intrathymic progenitors that had survived conditioning. About two months after transplant, the apparently early recovery of alphabetaT-cell counts reportedly depended on just several hundred clones that had expanded rapidly and came from non-depleted graft cells.

The treatment or condition tag for this specimen amounts to: allogeneic hematopoietic cell transplantation with graft depleted of TCRalphabeta T cells and CD19 B cells. TCRalphabeta/CD19-depleted allogeneic hematopoietic cell grafts were given to the transplant recipients, all of whom were children. Library creation used PCR. Sequencing instrument: Illumina HiSeq 2500. Molecular barcoding was employed in the preparation of TCR libraries, with unique molecular identifiers being used to normalize TCRbeta repertoire quantification. The public reads were reprocessed in TCRdb via fastp at Q25 and MiXCR, keeping in-frame beta chains. Each entry is one CDR3 protein sequence, shown with its most common DNA and genes. Counted in this sample were approximately 220,000 distinct CDR3 sequences; roughly 18% of them appeared once. The top ten constitute 40% to 50% of the sample. Deletion took 5 bases off V and 3 bases off J, with a span of 8 bases between the germline ends. In the germline V gene (reference sequence), CDR1 corresponds to SEHNR and CDR2 to FQNEAQ. From cysteine to phenylalanine, the CDR3 is 13 amino acids long. The read is trimmed to its CDR3 DNA, 39 bases read in frame from base 1.

This clonotype was seen only a few times. Its antigen is unknown. The sample holds no much larger clone one base away, and base qualities are not on file. The clonotype comes from a male patient aged 2 to 9 who had a stem cell transplant for acute lymphoblastic leukemia, so the T cells may come from the graft donor. The starting material was PBMCs, mostly from graft donor cells, obtained 360 days after TCRalphabeta/CD19-depleted stem cell transplant. This sequence uses TRBV7-9 and TRBJ2-1; the D gene remains uncertain. The CDR3 sequence is CASSLPNYNEQFF. The DNA reads TGTGCCAGCAGCCTCCCGAACTACAATGAGCAGTTCTTC.